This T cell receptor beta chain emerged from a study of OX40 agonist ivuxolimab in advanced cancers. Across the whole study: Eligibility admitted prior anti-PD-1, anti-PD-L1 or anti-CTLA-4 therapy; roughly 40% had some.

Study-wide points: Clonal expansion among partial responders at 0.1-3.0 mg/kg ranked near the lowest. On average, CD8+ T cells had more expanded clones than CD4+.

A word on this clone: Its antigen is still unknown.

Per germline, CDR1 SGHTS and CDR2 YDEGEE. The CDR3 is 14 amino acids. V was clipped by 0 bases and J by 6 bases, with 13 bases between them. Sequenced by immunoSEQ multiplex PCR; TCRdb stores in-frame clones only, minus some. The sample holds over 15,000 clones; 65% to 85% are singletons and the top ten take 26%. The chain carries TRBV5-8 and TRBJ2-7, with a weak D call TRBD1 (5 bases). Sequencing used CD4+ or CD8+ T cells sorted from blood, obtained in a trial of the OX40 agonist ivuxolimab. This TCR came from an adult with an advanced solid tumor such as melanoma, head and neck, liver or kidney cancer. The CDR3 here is CASSLAVTASEQYF. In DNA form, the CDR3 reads TGTGCCAGCAGCTTGGCCGTGACAGCTAGCGAGCAGTACTTC.